Shown below are 17 T cell receptor beta chains from a single sample sequenced in a study of blood T cell repertoires in COVID-19. Assay used: immunoSEQ multiplex PCR; TCRdb lists only in-frame clones, some missing. The sample holds 200,000 to 300,000 clones, over 80% seen once. The sequenced material came from peripheral blood. These receptors all come from a woman in her sixties or seventies with active or convalescent COVID-19.

The chain combines TRBV3-1 (or the pseudogene TRBV3-2) with TRBJ1-3; D is perhaps TRBD1 (5 bases). V lost 5 bases to trimming and J lost 0 bases, with 8 bases between them. The CDR3 consists of 14 residues. CDR1 is LGHDT and CDR2 is YNNKEL in the germline V gene (reference sequence). CDR3 residues: CASSSGHSGNTIYF. The CDR3 nucleotides are TGTGCCAGCAGCTCCGGACACTCTGGAAACACCATATATTTT.

V and J are TRBV5-5 and TRBJ2-7; 13 bases align to TRBD2. V dropped 4 bases and J dropped 2; count of bases not matched to a gene: 3. Germline V CDR1 and CDR2: SGHKS, YYEKEE (reference sequence). The CDR3 consists of 15 residues. The CDR3 reads CASSLGLAGPYEQYF. The CDR3 bases are TGTGCCAGCAGCCTGGGACTAGCGGGACCCTACGAGCAGTACTTC.

V gene TRBV4-1 combines with J gene TRBJ1-5; 11 nucleotides align to TRBD1. The germline gives CDR1 MGHRA, CDR2 YSYEKL. V trimming: 4 bases; J trimming: 3 bases; junction bases outside the gene matches: 2. CDR3 length: 15 residues. The CDR3, as DNA: TGCGCCAGCAGCCTGGGACAGGGGGACAATCAGCCCCAGCATTTT. Its protein is CASSLGQGDNQPQHF.

V usage is TRBV24-1 and J usage is TRBJ2-5, with 9 bases that match TRBD2. The CDR3 runs 18 residues. V trimming: 3 bases; J trimming: 2 bases; junction bases outside the gene matches: 12. Germline loops: CDR1 KGHDR, CDR2 SFDVKD. The CDR3 DNA sequence: TGTGCCACCAGTGATACGGGGACTAGCAACAGAAGGCAAGAGACCCAGTACTTC. Amino acid sequence: CATSDTGTSNRRQETQYF.

The V call is TRBV27, the J call TRBJ1-5; D perhaps matches TRBD1 (6 bases). Germline CDR1 MNHEY, CDR2 SMNVEV (reference sequence). This CDR3 region has 16 residues. V was cut by 2 bases and J by 6 bases, with 17 bases left in between. CDR3 coding DNA: TGTGCCAGCAGTTTAGTTACACCAGGGGTGGGTCAGCCCCAGCATTTT. This codes for CASSLVTPGVGQPQHF.

The chain combines TRBV5-1 with TRBJ1-1; no definite D call. The CDR3 extends over 14 amino acids. Germline-derived CDR1 and CDR2 are SGHRS and YFSETQ. Trimming left V 4 bases short and J 0 bases short, with 10 bases between. CDR3 nucleotide sequence: TGCGCCAGCAGCAAAGACACGATGAACACTGAAGCTTTCTTT. Translated: CASSKDTMNTEAFF.

The chain employs TRBV29-1 and TRBJ1-2; TRBD1 is a possible D gene (5 bases). The ends were cut back, 0 bases at V and 8 bases at J, with 10 bases in the middle. Germline loops: CDR1 SQVTM, CDR2 ANQGSEA. CDR3 size: 12 residues. CDR3 DNA: TGCAGCGTTGAAGACAGGGTCGGGGGCTACACCTTC. It codes for CSVEDRVGGYTF. Drawing the rest from reference TRBV29-1 and TRBJ1-2, the complete variable domain is SAVISQKPSRDICQRGTSLTIQCQVDSQVTMMFWYRQQPGQSLTLIATANQGSEATYESGFVIDKFPISRPNLTFSTLTVSNMSPEDSSIYLCSVEDRVGGYTFGSGTRLTVV.

V is TRBV1 and J is TRBJ1-1. TRBV1 is annotated as a pseudogene. There are 15 residues in the CDR3. The CDR3: CTSSQAEGVNTEAFF. The CDR3 DNA reads as TGCACCAGCAGCCAAGCGGAGGGAGTGAACACTGAAGCTTTCTTT.

This rearrangement joins TRBV9 to TRBJ1-1; D is ambiguous. Germline V gene lookup returns CDR1 SGDLS and CDR2 YYNGEE. The CDR3 is made up of 13 amino acids. The ends were cut back, 0 bases at V and 7 bases at J, with 10 bases in the middle. Here the CDR3 DNA reads TGTGCCAGCAGCGTAGATTTGGCAGGTGAAGCTTTCTTT. This codes for CASSVDLAGEAFF.

The chain combines TRBV3-1 (or the pseudogene TRBV3-2) with TRBJ2-7; D is perhaps TRBD1 (5 bases). This CDR3 is built from 15 residues. Between the trimmed V and J ends, which lost 2 bases and 0 bases, there was a span of 11 bases. Per the germline V gene, CDR1 is LGHDT and CDR2 is YNNKEL (reference sequence). CDR3 in DNA: TGTGCCAGCAGCCAACTCCTAGGGGTCTCCTACGAGCAGTACTTC. Translation: CASSQLLGVSYEQYF.

The V and J genes are TRBV5-1 and TRBJ2-7; 8 nucleotides agree with TRBD2. Germline-derived CDR1 and CDR2 are SGHRS and YFSETQ. CDR3 length: 15 amino acids. Losses at the gene ends were 3 bases for V and 3 bases for J; bases not matched to a gene: 8. CDR3 residues: CASSWASGSSYEQYF. The CDR3 nucleotides read TGCGCCAGCAGCTGGGCCAGCGGGAGTAGCTACGAGCAGTACTTC.

The chain has TRBV29-1 and TRBJ2-7; D might be TRBD1 (5 bases). Germline V gives CDR1 SQVTM, CDR2 ANQGSEA. With 1 base removed from V and 1 base from J, the gap between germline ends came to 14 bases. This CDR3 has 15 amino acids. The CDR3 nucleotides read TGCAGCGTTGAAGTCGATCAGGGTGGGTCCTACGAGCAGTACTTC. Amino acids: CSVEVDQGGSYEQYF.

CDR3 nucleotide sequence: TGTGCCAGCAGTGAAAGGGCGGGGGCCGCTCCGTTCTTC. Its protein product is CASSERAGAAPFF. V gene TRBV2 combines with J gene TRBJ2-1, with TRBD2 as a possible D gene (7 bases). Trimming pared 2 bases from V and 15 bases from J, leaving 17 bases between. Germline values: CDR1 SNHLY, CDR2 FYNNEI. The CDR3 consists of 13 residues.

This clone was found many times. The rearrangement uses TRBV2 and TRBJ1-6; the D gene is possibly TRBD1 (5 bases). V lost 2 bases to trimming and J lost 10 bases, with 15 bases between them. Germline V CDR1 and CDR2: SNHLY, FYNNEI. There are 15 residues in the CDR3. The CDR3 bases are TGTGCCAGCAGTGAAATAGCAGGGCAACTGTCACCCCTCCACTTT. Amino acid sequence: CASSEIAGQLSPLHF.

The chain uses TRBV28 and TRBJ1-5; tentative D call: TRBD1 (6 bases). The V gene lost 9 bases and the J gene lost 4 bases, with 13 bases spanning the gap. The germline V gene has CDR1 MDHEN and CDR2 SYDVKM. This CDR3 region has 13 residues. The CDR3: CASWDTPNQPQHF. The CDR3 nucleotides read TGTGCCAGTTGGGACACCCCAAATCAGCCCCAGCATTTT.

V is TRBV15 and J is TRBJ1-5; the D gene is possibly TRBD1 (5 bases). V lost 1 base and J lost 7, with 20 bases in between. From germline, CDR1 is LNHNV and CDR2 YYDKDF (reference sequence). This CDR3 is 17 amino acids long. The CDR3: CATSRVGFFQGRQPQHF. CDR3 nucleotides: TGTGCCACCAGCAGAGTAGGGTTCTTTCAGGGTAGACAGCCCCAGCATTTT. Variable domain in full (rest from reference TRBV15 and TRBJ1-5): DAMVIQNPRYQVTQFGKPVTLSCSQTLNHNVMYWYQQKSSQAPKLLFHYYDKDFNNEADTPDNFQSRRPNTSFCFLDIRSPGLGDTAMYLCATSRVGFFQGRQPQHFGDGTRLSIL.

The chain uses TRBV5-6 and TRBJ1-5, with D possibly being TRBD1 (5 bases). Germline CDR1 SGHDT, CDR2 YYEEEE. V was shortened by 1 base and J by 10 bases, with 18 bases between the two germline ends. The CDR3 sequence is 15 residues long. The CDR3 nucleotides read TGTGCCAGCAGCTTGTATAGCCCCCGCGGGGGTCCCCAGCATTTT. Translation gives CASSLYSPRGGPQHF.